This T cell receptor beta chain was documented in a study of technical replicates of blood from a handful of donors. This table comes from immunoSEQ multiplex PCR, and its TCRdb copy is limited to in-frame clones, with some not included. The data hold roughly 85,000 clones, with approximately 95% observed a single time. This CDR3 spans 14 amino acids. The germline gives CDR1 SGHRS, CDR2 YFSETQ. Unmatched junction bases numbered 4, after V lost 0 bases and J lost 4 bases. The chain is built from TRBV5-1 and TRBJ2-7; TRBD2 aligns across 7 bases. Sequencing used T cells isolated from PBMCs. The origin of this receptor is a human donor in good health. The CDR3 region has the DNA TGCGCCAGCAGCTTGGTCGGGGGGTGGTACGAGCAGTACTTC. Its protein is CASSLVGGWYEQYF.